This T cell receptor beta chain was sequenced in a study of T-cell memory formation after mild COVID-19. Study-wide context: Clusters were largely donor specific.

The CDR3 sequence is 16 residues long. The trim removed 6 bases at V and 7 bases at J, leaving 13 bases unmatched. Germline CDR1 reads MNHEY; CDR2 reads SVGEGT. 5'RACE with constant-segment primers built TCRalpha and TCRbeta cDNA libraries with UMIs. MiXCR was run by TCRdb on the 5' RACE reads, yielding one entry per CDR3 protein. This table holds about 170,000 distinct CDR3 sequences, approximately 12% found once. This receptor was taken from a man younger than 30 who had mild COVID-19 (a few samples of this study predate the infection). Cell type and time point are not known. This chain joins TRBV6-2 or TRBV6-3 and TRBJ2-2, with TRBD2 matching 8 bases. Sequenced sample: PBMCs or a T cell subset sorted from them (not recorded which). For the CDR3, the DNA is TGTGCCAGCAGCACCGGGACTAGAGGTTTTTTCGGGGAGCTGTTTTTT. Translation gives CASSTGTRGFFGELFF.